This TCR beta chain appears in the sequencing data of a study of cytomegalovirus exposure and HLA in healthy donors. The PCR was carried out with 60 Vbeta primers and 13 Jbeta primers. The protocol was immunoSEQ multiplex PCR, while the TCRdb copy is restricted to in-frame clones and leaves out a portion. The repertoire consists of approximately 90,000 clones, with 85% occurring once and the leading ten covering about 7.7%. V shed 6 bases and J 4 bases; nucleotides not matched to a gene: 5. CDR3 size: 15 residues. CDR1 SGHVS and CDR2 FQNEAQ come from the germline V gene. This TCR was recovered from a middle-aged man in good health and CMV-seropositive. The sample comprised PBMCs. The rearrangement links TRBV7-8 to TRBJ1-6, with TRBD1 matching over 8 bases. Here the CDR3 DNA reads TGTGCCAGCAGAACAGGGGGAGTTTATAATTCACCCCTCCACTTT. This translates into CASRTGGVYNSPLHF.